Below are 9 T cell receptor beta chains sequenced from a single sample in a study of T cells in Graves' hyperthyroidism and ophthalmopathy. TCR beta CDR3 regions were amplified from RNA transcripts. TCR CDR3 regions were first amplified by RT-PCR with HTBI primers. TCRdb ran MiXCR on the multiplex PCR reads and lists one entry per CDR3 protein. The data contain approximately 410,000 distinct CDR3 sequences, roughly 14% of them singletons. The sample taken for sequencing was blood. Receptors originate from a man aged 18 to 29 with Graves' ophthalmopathy.

Details on this clonotype: A read error may account for a junction end that differs from germline. The chain has TRBV7-2 and TRBJ1-1, with 10 positions matching TRBD1. This CDR3 is built from 15 residues. Germline lookup yields CDR1 SGHTA and CDR2 FQGNSA. The CDR3 DNA reads TGTGCCAGCACCTTATTGCCGGGACAGGGGTTGCAGGCTTTCTTT. Amino acids: CASTLLPGQGLQAFF.

Ten or more counts support this clonotype. This chain uses TRBV6-1 with TRBJ2-7, with 9 bases aligning to TRBD1. V was pared by 5 bases and J by 4 bases, with 6 bases of the junction left unmatched. This CDR3 is built from 14 residues. Germline assignment: CDR1 MNHNS and CDR2 SASEGT. In DNA form, the CDR3 reads TGTGCCAGCAGTTCGGGGACAGGGATTTACGAGCAGTACTTC. It specifies CASSSGTGIYEQYF.

The rearrangement joins TRBV7-3 to TRBJ2-1, with 12 bases fitting TRBD1. Germline CDR1 and CDR2: SGHTA and FQGTGA. Germline trimming cut 1 base from V and 8 bases from J; bases unmatched to any gene: 12. The CDR3 runs 18 residues. CDR3 nucleotides: TGTGCCAGCAGCTTAAGCGACTTTACCGGGACAGGGGGCTATGAGCAGTTCTTC. Amino acid sequence: CASSLSDFTGTGGYEQFF.

This clonotype was detected only a few times. The chain combines TRBV7-9 with TRBJ1-6; 7 bases align to TRBD1. CDR3 length equals 14 residues. CDR1 and CDR2 from the germline V gene are SEHNR and FQNEAQ (reference sequence). J was trimmed by 9 bases and V by 3 bases; bases with no gene match: 5. DNA for the CDR3: TGTGCCAGCAGCTTTACAGGGGAGAGTTCACCCCTCCACTTT. This translates into CASSFTGESSPLHF.

This clonotype was picked up a small number of times. This chain's CDR3 is CASSLSGGRTETQYF. The CDR3 nucleotides read TGTGCCAGCAGCCTAAGTGGGGGGAGAACCGAGACCCAGTACTTC. This chain links TRBV7-9 with TRBJ2-5; D is possibly TRBD2 (6 bases). The ends were cut back, 5 bases at V and 5 bases at J, with 18 bases in the middle. The CDR3 is 15 residues long. Germline assignment: CDR1 SEHNR and CDR2 FQNEAQ (reference sequence).

This clonotype was counted at least ten times. In DNA form, the CDR3 reads TGTGCCAGCAGCTCCATGGCGGGAGGGCCTTATGAGCAGTTCTTC. As protein: CASSSMAGGPYEQFF. V is TRBV11-3 and J is TRBJ2-1, with TRBD2 matching 9 bases. The junction had 9 bases not matched to a gene; V was cut back by 4 bases and J by 8 bases. CDR1 is SGHNT, CDR2 YENEEA, per germline. The CDR3 sequence is 15 residues long.

This clonotype was counted ten times or more. V is TRBV5-1 and J is TRBJ2-7; 7 bases line up with TRBD1. The CDR3 has 13 amino acids. CDR1 SGHRS and CDR2 YFSETQ come from the germline V gene. Trimming cost V 2 bases and J 3 bases; bases outside gene matches: 2. DNA for the CDR3: TGCGCCAGCAGCTTCCCAGGGGGCTACGAGCAGTACTTC. It specifies CASSFPGGYEQYF.

The sample holds many counts of this clonotype. V gene TRBV18 combines with J gene TRBJ2-7; D gene unclear. V lost 3 bases and J lost 0, with 12 bases in between. Per germline, CDR1 KGHSH and CDR2 LQKENI. The CDR3 covers 15 residues. The CDR3 protein is CASSPRMISSYEQYF. For the CDR3, the DNA is TGTGCCAGCTCACCGAGGATGATAAGCTCCTACGAGCAGTACTTC.

This clonotype was observed a few times. This sequence joins TRBV9 and TRBJ2-7; TRBD2 aligns across 7 bases. Germline trimming cut 0 bases from V and 7 bases from J; bases unmatched to any gene: 10. Germline assignment: CDR1 SGDLS and CDR2 YYNGEE. The CDR3 spans 15 residues. The CDR3 is CASSVGLAELREQYF. CDR3 bases: TGTGCCAGCAGCGTAGGGCTAGCGGAGCTTAGAGAGCAGTACTTC.